This entry lists 21 T cell receptor beta chains sequenced from one sample in a study of blood T cell repertoires in COVID-19. Sequenced by immunoSEQ multiplex PCR; TCRdb stores in-frame clones only, minus some. The sample includes about 240,000 clones, 82% of them seen just once. Source material: peripheral blood. The receptors here all came from a woman in her sixties or seventies with acute or convalescent COVID-19.

This rearrangement joins TRBV5-6 to TRBJ2-7; 8 bases match TRBD1. Germline V gene lookup returns CDR1 SGHDT and CDR2 YYEEEE. V shed 0 bases and J 2 bases; nucleotides not matched to a gene: 1. The CDR3 runs 14 residues. CDR3 DNA: TGTGCCAGCAGCTTGGGACAGGGGCCCTACGAGCAGTACTTC. Translated: CASSLGQGPYEQYF.

V is TRBV7-6 and J is TRBJ2-7; 9 bases are shared with TRBD1. This CDR3 has 15 amino acids. The germline V gene encodes CDR1 SGHVS and CDR2 FNYEAQ. The V and J ends lost 5 bases and 5 bases, in that order; junction bases with no gene match: 10. The CDR3 DNA sequence: TGTGCCAGCAGCCTACCGGGACAGGGTACGGACGAGCAGTACTTC. Its translation: CASSLPGQGTDEQYF.

CDR3 sequence (DNA): TGCGCCAGCAGTGAAGATAACAGGGGGGGATGCTATGGCTACACCTTC. Protein: CASSEDNRGGCYGYTF. The chain combines TRBV10-1 with TRBJ1-2, with 8 bases that match TRBD1. Germline V gives CDR1 WNHNN, CDR2 SYGVQD (reference sequence). This CDR3 region has 16 residues. Unmatched junction bases numbered 10, after V lost 3 bases and J lost 4 bases.

The J gene is TRBJ1-2, the V gene TRBV15; no reliable D call. CDR3 length equals 17 residues. The V end lost 0 bases, the J end lost 4 bases, and 18 bases lay between the germline ends. Germline V gene sequence: CDR1 LNHNV, CDR2 YYDKDF (reference sequence). The CDR3 DNA reads TGTGCCACCAGCAGAGATCGCGGGGTGTCCTTTATCTATGGCTACACCTTC. Protein: CATSRDRGVSFIYGYTF.

The V and J genes are TRBV24-1 and TRBJ1-3; no definite D call. The CDR3 is 16 amino acids. V shed 4 bases and J shed 0 bases, with 12 bases lying between them. Looked up from germline, CDR1 is KGHDR and CDR2 is SFDVKD. The CDR3 loop is CATSDPHRSSGNTIYF. In DNA form, the CDR3 reads TGTGCCACCAGTGACCCACATCGCAGCTCTGGAAACACCATATATTTT.

DNA of the CDR3: TGTGCCAGCAGTTACAGCAGGGCCCAAGAGACCCAGTACTTC. The encoded protein is CASSYSRAQETQYF. The chain combines TRBV6-5 with TRBJ2-5; the D gene is possibly TRBD1 (5 bases). This CDR3 has 14 amino acids. Germline lookup yields CDR1 MNHEY and CDR2 SVGAGI. V dropped 2 bases and J dropped 1 base, with 8 bases sitting between them.

About this clone: Germline and junction disagree at one end, which may indicate a read error. The rearrangement links TRBV4-1 to TRBJ2-7, with 12 bases aligning to TRBD2. Germline CDR1 reads MGHRA; CDR2 reads YSYEKL. The CDR3 extends over 17 amino acids. The CDR3 DNA reads TGCGCCAGCAGCGAAGACCCACTAGCGGGGGGAACCTACGAGCAGTACTTC. Its protein is CASSEDPLAGGTYEQYF.

V usage is TRBV5-4 and J usage is TRBJ1-6; 7 positions match TRBD1. With 4 bases clipped from V and 4 bases from J, the junction kept 8 bases outside the gene matches. This CDR3 has 16 residues. Germline CDR1 and CDR2: SGHNT and YYREEE (reference sequence). The CDR3 nucleotides read TGTGCCAGCAGCCCCGGGACAGCAACTTATAATTCACCCCTCCACTTT. Translation gives CASSPGTATYNSPLHF.

This clone was seen more than once but under ten times. This chain uses TRBV4-3 with TRBJ1-3; D unclear. This CDR3 is built from 16 residues. CDR1 and CDR2 from the germline V gene are LGHNA and YSLEER. V was pared by 0 bases and J by 0 bases, with 9 bases between. The CDR3 DNA reads as TGCGCCAGCAGCCAAGATCTTACAAACTCTGGAAACACCATATATTTT. It yields the protein CASSQDLTNSGNTIYF.

This clone was picked up one time. The CDR3 DNA sequence: TGTGCCAGCAGTGAAGACAGGGTGGGAACTGAAGCTTTCTTT. It yields the protein CASSEDRVGTEAFF. The rearrangement links TRBV2 to TRBJ1-1, with TRBD1 as a possible D gene (6 bases). The ends were cut back, 1 base at V and 5 bases at J, with 11 bases in the middle. This CDR3 comprises 14 residues. Germline lookup yields CDR1 SNHLY and CDR2 FYNNEI.

A few counts support this clone. The V gene is TRBV6-5, the J gene TRBJ1-2; 9 bases map to TRBD1. Germline V gene data show CDR1 as MNHEY and CDR2 as SVGAGI. The CDR3 runs to 13 residues. The V gene end was trimmed by 6 bases and the J gene end by 7 bases; junction bases not matched to a gene: 6. The CDR3 here is CASRATGGSGYTF. In DNA form, the CDR3 reads TGTGCCAGCAGGGCTACAGGGGGCAGTGGCTACACCTTC.

Turning to this clone: Additional DNA sequences in this sample encode the identical CDR3. The chain carries TRBV3-1 (or the pseudogene TRBV3-2) and TRBJ2-3, with 7 bases fitting TRBD2. The CDR3 is 14 residues long. Trimming removed 4 bases from V and 1 base from J; junction bases left unmatched: 2. CDR1 LGHDT and CDR2 YNNKEL come from the germline V gene (reference sequence). The CDR3 region is CASSLRGGTDTQYF. CDR3 sequence (DNA): TGTGCCAGCAGCCTCCGGGGGGGCACAGATACGCAGTATTTT.

The J gene is TRBJ2-7, the V gene TRBV10-3, with D uncertain. V lost 2 bases, J lost 3 bases, and 8 bases lay in between. Germline V lookup: CDR1 ENHRY, CDR2 SYGVKD. The CDR3 covers 13 residues. CDR3 nucleotide sequence: TGTGCCATCAGTGAGGGCACCAGCTACGAGCAGTACTTC. Translating gives CAISEGTSYEQYF.

The chain joins TRBV30 to TRBJ1-1; D ambiguous. The germline V gene encodes CDR1 GTSNPN and CDR2 SVGIG (reference sequence). The CDR3 contains 10 residues. V lost 3 bases and J lost 5, with 4 bases in between. This CDR3 is CAWSLTEAFF. As DNA, the CDR3 is TGTGCCTGGAGCCTTACTGAAGCTTTCTTT.

The V and J genes are TRBV11-2 and TRBJ1-1, with unresolved D. V was shortened by 0 bases and J by 5 bases, with 16 bases between the two germline ends. CDR3 length: 16 amino acids. Looked up from germline, CDR1 is SGHAT and CDR2 is FQNNGV. The CDR3 nucleotides are TGTGCCAGCAGCTTAGAGGCCACCGGGATAGGGACTGAAGCTTTCTTT. Residues: CASSLEATGIGTEAFF.

The chain has TRBV18 and TRBJ1-1; D perhaps matches TRBD1 (6 bases). CDR1 KGHSH and CDR2 LQKENI come from the germline V gene. This CDR3 contains 17 residues. Trimming pared 2 bases from V and 6 bases from J, leaving 22 bases between. The chain's CDR3 is CASSPITGTVNNAEAFF. DNA of the CDR3: TGTGCCAGCTCACCAATTACAGGGACGGTAAACAACGCTGAAGCTTTCTTT.

The chain is built from TRBV5-1 and TRBJ1-4; D is possibly TRBD1 (5 bases). V was pared by 4 bases and J by 0 bases, with 10 bases between. CDR3 size: 15 residues. The germline CDR1 and CDR2 sequences are SGHRS and YFSETQ. CDR3 sequence reads: CASSQGGTTNEKLFF. The CDR3 nucleotides are TGCGCCAGCAGCCAGGGAGGGACAACTAATGAAAAACTGTTTTTT.

This clone was counted a few times. The J gene is TRBJ2-2, the V gene TRBV19, with TRBD1 matching over 8 bases. The CDR3 spans 16 residues. J gave up 6 bases and V 2 bases, and 8 bases lay outside the gene matches. Germline V gene sequence: CDR1 LNHDA, CDR2 SQIVND (reference sequence). In DNA, the CDR3 is TGTGCCAGTAGTATAAGGCAGGGGGCTCGATCCGGGGAGCTGTTTTTT. Translation: CASSIRQGARSGELFF.

The chain carries TRBV10-1 and TRBJ1-2, with D perhaps matching TRBD1 (6 bases). This CDR3 contains 13 residues. The germline V gene has CDR1 WNHNN and CDR2 SYGVQD (reference sequence). V was clipped by 2 bases and J by 8 bases, with 12 bases between them. The CDR3 DNA reads as TGCGCCAGCAGTGAGGTGCGGGGGCAAGGCTACACCTTC. Its protein product is CASSEVRGQGYTF.

The chain carries TRBV3-1 (or the pseudogene TRBV3-2) and TRBJ1-6, with TRBD1 as a possible D gene (6 bases). Trimming took 5 bases from V and 0 from J, leaving 8 bases between them. Germline V gene data show CDR1 as LGHDT and CDR2 as YNNKEL (reference sequence). The CDR3 length is 15 residues. CDR3 bases: TGTGCCAGCAGCGGACAGAGCTCCTATAATTCACCCCTCCACTTT. This encodes CASSGQSSYNSPLHF.

This clone was seen more than once but under ten times. This sequence joins TRBV5-1 and TRBJ2-7; D perhaps matches TRBD1 (6 bases). V lost 1 base to trimming and J lost 6 bases, with 14 bases between them. The CDR3 has 14 residues. CDR1 and CDR2 from the germline V gene are SGHRS and YFSETQ. Written as DNA, the CDR3 is TGCGCCAGCAGCTTGATAACAGGGCCGGGCGAGCAGTACTTC. Amino acids: CASSLITGPGEQYF.